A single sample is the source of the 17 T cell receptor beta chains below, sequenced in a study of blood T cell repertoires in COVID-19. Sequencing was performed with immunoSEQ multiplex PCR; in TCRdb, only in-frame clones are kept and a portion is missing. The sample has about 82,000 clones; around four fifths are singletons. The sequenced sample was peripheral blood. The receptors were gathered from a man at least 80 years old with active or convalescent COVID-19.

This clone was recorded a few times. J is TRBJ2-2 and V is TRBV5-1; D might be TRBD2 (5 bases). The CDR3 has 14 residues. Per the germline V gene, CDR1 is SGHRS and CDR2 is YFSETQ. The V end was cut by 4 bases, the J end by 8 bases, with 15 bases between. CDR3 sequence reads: CASSPPAGPGELFF. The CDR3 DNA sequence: TGCGCCAGCAGCCCCCCGGCGGGTCCGGGGGAGCTGTTTTTT.

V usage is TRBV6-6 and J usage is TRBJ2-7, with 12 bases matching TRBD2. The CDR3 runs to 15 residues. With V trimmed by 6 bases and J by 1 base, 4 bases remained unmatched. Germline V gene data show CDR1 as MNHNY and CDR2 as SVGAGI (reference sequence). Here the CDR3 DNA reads TGTGCCAGCAGAGCCGGGACTAGCGGGTCCTACGAGCAGTACGTC. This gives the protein CASRAGTSGSYEQYV.

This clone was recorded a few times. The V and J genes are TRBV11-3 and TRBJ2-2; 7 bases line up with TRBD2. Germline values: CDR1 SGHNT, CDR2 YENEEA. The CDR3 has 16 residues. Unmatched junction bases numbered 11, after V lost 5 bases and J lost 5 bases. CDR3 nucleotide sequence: TGTGCCAGCAGCCCGGGAATAGCGCGGGGGACCGGGGAGCTGTTTTTT. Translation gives CASSPGIARGTGELFF.

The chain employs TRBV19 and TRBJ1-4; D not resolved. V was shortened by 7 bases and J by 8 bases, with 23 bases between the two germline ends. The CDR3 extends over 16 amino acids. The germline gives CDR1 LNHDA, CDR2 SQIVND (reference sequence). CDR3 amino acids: CASNPRRGSVEEKLFF. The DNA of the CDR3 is TGTGCCAGTAACCCTCGCCGAGGGAGTGTGGAAGAAAAACTGTTTTTT. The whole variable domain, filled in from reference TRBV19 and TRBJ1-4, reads DGGITQSPKYLFRKEGQNVTLSCEQNLNHDAMYWYRQDPGQGLRLIYYSQIVNDFQKGDIAEGYSVSREKKESFPLTVTSAQKNPTAFYLCASNPRRGSVEEKLFFGSGTQLSVL.

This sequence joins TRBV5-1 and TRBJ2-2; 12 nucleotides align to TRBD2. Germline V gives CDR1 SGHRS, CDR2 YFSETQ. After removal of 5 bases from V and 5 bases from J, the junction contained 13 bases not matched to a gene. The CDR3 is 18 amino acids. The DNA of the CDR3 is TGCGCCAGCAGTTATGTTTTTCGTGGACTAGCGGGAACCGGGGAGCTGTTTTTT. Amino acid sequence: CASSYVFRGLAGTGELFF.

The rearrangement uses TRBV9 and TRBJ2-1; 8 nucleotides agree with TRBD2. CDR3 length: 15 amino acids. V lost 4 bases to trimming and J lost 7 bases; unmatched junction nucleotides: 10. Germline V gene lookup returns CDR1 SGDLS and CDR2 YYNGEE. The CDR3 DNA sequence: TGTGCCAGCAGCCCCCAGGGACTAGTAGTGAATGAGCAGTTCTTC. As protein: CASSPQGLVVNEQFF.

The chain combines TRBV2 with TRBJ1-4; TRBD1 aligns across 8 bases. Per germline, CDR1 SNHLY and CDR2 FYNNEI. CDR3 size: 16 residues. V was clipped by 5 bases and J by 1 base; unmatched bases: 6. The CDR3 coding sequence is TGTGCCAGCAGTCCAGGGGGCCTAAGAACTAATGAAAAACTGTTTTTT. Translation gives CASSPGGLRTNEKLFF.

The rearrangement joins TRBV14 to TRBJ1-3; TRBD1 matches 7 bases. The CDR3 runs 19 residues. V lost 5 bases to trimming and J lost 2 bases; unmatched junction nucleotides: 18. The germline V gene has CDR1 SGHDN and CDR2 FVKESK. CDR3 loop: CASSNRQGAVGSTGNTIYF. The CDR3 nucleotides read TGTGCCAGCAGCAACCGACAGGGTGCGGTTGGTTCCACTGGAAACACCATATATTTT.

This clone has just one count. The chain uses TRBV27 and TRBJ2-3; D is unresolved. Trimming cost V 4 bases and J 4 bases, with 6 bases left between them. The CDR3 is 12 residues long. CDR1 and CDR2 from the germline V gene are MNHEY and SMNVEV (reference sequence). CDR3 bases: TGTGCCAGCAGTTCTCCTCCAGATACGCAGTATTTT. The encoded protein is CASSSPPDTQYF.

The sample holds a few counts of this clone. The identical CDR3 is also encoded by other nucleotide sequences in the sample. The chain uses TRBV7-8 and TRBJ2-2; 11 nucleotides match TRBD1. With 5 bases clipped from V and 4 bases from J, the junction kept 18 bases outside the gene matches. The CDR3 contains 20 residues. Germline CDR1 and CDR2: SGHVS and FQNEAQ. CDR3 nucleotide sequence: TGTGCCAGCAGCGACACTCGTGGGGACAGGGGGGGTTTTAGCACCGGGGAGCTGTTTTTT. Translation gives CASSDTRGDRGGFSTGELFF.

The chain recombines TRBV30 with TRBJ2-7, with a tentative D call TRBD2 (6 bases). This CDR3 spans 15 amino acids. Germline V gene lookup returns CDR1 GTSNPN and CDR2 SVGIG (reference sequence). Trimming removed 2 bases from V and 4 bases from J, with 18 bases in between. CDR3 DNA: TGTGCCTGGAGTAGTAAGGGAGGCCGTTCTTACGAGCAGTACGTC. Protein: CAWSSKGGRSYEQYV.

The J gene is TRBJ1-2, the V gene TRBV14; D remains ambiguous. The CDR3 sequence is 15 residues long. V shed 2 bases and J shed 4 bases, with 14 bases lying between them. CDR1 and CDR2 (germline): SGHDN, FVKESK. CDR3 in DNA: TGTGCCAGCAGCCAACACACAGAGCTAAGCTATGGCTACACCTTC. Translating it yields CASSQHTELSYGYTF. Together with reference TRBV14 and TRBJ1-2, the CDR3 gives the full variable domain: EAGVTQFPSHSVIEKGQTVTLRCDPISGHDNLYWYRRVMGKEIKFLLHFVKESKQDESGMPNNRFLAERTGGTYSTLKVQPAELEDSGVYFCASSQHTELSYGYTFGSGTRLTVV.

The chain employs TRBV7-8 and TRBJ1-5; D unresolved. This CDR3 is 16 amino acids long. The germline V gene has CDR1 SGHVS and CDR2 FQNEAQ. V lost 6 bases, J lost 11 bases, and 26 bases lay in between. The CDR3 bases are TGTGCCAGCAGTCACTCAAGGGTACCCCCGCTGGGAGCCCAGCATTTT. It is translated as CASSHSRVPPLGAQHF.

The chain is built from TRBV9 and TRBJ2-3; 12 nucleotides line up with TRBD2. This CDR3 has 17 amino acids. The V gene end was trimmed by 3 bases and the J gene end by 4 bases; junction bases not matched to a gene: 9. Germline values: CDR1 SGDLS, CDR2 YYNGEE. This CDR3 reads CASSAGRTSGTSDTQYF. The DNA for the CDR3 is TGTGCCAGCAGCGCGGGCCGGACTAGCGGGACTTCAGATACGCAGTATTTT.

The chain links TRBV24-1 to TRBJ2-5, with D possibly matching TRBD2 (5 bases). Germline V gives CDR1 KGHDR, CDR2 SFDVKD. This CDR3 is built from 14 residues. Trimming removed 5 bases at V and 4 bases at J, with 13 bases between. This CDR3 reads CATSAHGRGETQYF. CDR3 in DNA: TGTGCCACCAGTGCCCATGGCCGGGGAGAGACCCAGTACTTC.

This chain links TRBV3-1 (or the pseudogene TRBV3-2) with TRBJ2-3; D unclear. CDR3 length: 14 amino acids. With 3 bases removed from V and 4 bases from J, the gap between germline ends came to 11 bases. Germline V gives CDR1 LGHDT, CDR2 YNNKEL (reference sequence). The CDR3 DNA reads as TGTGCCAGCAGCCAGAGAGGCCTCCCAGATACGCAGTATTTT. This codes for CASSQRGLPDTQYF.

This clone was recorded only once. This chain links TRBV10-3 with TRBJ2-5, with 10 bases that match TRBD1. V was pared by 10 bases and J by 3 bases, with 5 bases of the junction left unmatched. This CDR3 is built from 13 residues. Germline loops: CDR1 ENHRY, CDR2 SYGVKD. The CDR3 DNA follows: TGTGCCAGCCGACAGGGGGCCGAAGAGACCCAGTACTTC. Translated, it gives CASRQGAEETQYF.